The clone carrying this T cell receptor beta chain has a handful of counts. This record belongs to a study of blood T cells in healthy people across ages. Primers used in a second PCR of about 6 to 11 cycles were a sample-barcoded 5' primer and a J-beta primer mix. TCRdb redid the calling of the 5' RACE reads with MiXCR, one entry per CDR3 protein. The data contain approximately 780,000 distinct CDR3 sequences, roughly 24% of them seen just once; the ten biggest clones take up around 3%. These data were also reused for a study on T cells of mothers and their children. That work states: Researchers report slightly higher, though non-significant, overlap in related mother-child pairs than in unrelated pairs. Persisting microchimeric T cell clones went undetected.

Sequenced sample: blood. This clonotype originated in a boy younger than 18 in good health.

CDR3: CASRPDWTLYEQYF. CDR3 bases: TGTGCCAGCAGACCAGATTGGACACTCTACGAGCAGTACTTC. This sequence joins TRBV28 and TRBJ2-7; a weak D match, TRBD1 (5 bases). Trimming removed 6 bases at V and 3 bases at J, with 15 bases between. The CDR3 totals 14 residues. CDR1 is MDHEN, CDR2 SYDVKM, per germline.